This record looks at one T cell receptor beta chain sequence and its context. Its antigen is not known. A read error may account for a junction end that differs from germline. These data are taken from a study of tumor-infiltrating lymphocytes in primary liver carcinoma. Study details: The study enrolled male and female patients aged 30 to 69 years. Study results and limitations: Pairs comparing tumor with adjacent tissue or blood overlapped less than pairs drawn from tumor regions. Tumors carried a top-250-clone fraction significantly exceeding that of blood (p = 0.039).

The researchers produced TCR beta cDNA from approximately 460 ng total RNA with a constant-region primer. Generation of the TCR beta libraries relied on three nested multiplex PCR rounds using slightly modified ARM-PCR. Forward primers for TRBV1-TRBV30 and a C-beta reverse primer served the first two PCR rounds, at roughly 10 cycles each. Each CDR3 protein gets one entry after TCRdb re-called the multiplex PCR reads with MiXCR. The table lists roughly 55,000 distinct CDR3 sequences, approximately 70% of them singletons. The CDR3 has 16 residues. Germline V CDR1 and CDR2: SGHAT, FQNNGV. Scientists recovered RNA and DNA together from around 20-30 mg of unsorted bulk tissue. Subjects presented with primary liver carcinoma managed by surgical resection.

Specimen: liver tumor tissue from sampling region 2. Subset reported: tumor region T2, inferior pole. J is TRBJ2-5 and V is TRBV11-2; TRBD2 agrees at 8 bases. The sequence came from a man in his forties or fifties with primary liver carcinoma and hepatitis B virus infection. The CDR3 DNA follows: TGTTCCGGTAGCCAAACTCCTGGCGGGGGGAAAGAGGCCCAGTACTTC. Translated: CSGSQTPGGGKEAQYF.